This TCR beta chain is from a study of beta chain features in type 1 diabetes. The overall study: Researchers looked at around 100 million sorted cells across all samples.

A note on this clone: What it recognizes is unknown.

Sorting of CD4+ naive, central memory, regulatory and stem cell-like memory cells was performed via CD45RO/CCR7/CD25/CD127/CD95/CD27. TCRB transcripts that were expressed got sequenced, as all of the isolated RNA had been reverse transcribed. Produced via immunoSEQ multiplex PCR; TCRdb's table is partial and in-frame only. The data hold under 300,000 clones, with about 15% observed a single time. Study conclusions and caveats: Any PCR bias toward short templates would affect both groups alike. The study found that naive, central memory and Treg TCRB repertoires appeared more similar in patients than in healthy donors. Moderate yet significant TCRB CDR3 shortening was seen in Type 1 diabetes patients in all four CD4+ subsets.

The receptor's source is a man aged 30-40 years with type 1 diabetes. Sequencing was done on a sample of naive CD4+ T cells from blood.

Here the CDR3 reads CASSRTSGRGEQFF. In nucleotides, the CDR3 is TGTGCCAGCAGCCGGACTAGCGGGAGGGGTGAGCAGTTCTTC. The chain employs TRBV7-2 and TRBJ2-1, with 15 bases aligning to TRBD2. The CDR3 runs to 14 residues. The germline V gene has CDR1 SGHTA and CDR2 FQGNSA. Trimming cost V 5 bases and J 9 bases; bases outside gene matches: 2.